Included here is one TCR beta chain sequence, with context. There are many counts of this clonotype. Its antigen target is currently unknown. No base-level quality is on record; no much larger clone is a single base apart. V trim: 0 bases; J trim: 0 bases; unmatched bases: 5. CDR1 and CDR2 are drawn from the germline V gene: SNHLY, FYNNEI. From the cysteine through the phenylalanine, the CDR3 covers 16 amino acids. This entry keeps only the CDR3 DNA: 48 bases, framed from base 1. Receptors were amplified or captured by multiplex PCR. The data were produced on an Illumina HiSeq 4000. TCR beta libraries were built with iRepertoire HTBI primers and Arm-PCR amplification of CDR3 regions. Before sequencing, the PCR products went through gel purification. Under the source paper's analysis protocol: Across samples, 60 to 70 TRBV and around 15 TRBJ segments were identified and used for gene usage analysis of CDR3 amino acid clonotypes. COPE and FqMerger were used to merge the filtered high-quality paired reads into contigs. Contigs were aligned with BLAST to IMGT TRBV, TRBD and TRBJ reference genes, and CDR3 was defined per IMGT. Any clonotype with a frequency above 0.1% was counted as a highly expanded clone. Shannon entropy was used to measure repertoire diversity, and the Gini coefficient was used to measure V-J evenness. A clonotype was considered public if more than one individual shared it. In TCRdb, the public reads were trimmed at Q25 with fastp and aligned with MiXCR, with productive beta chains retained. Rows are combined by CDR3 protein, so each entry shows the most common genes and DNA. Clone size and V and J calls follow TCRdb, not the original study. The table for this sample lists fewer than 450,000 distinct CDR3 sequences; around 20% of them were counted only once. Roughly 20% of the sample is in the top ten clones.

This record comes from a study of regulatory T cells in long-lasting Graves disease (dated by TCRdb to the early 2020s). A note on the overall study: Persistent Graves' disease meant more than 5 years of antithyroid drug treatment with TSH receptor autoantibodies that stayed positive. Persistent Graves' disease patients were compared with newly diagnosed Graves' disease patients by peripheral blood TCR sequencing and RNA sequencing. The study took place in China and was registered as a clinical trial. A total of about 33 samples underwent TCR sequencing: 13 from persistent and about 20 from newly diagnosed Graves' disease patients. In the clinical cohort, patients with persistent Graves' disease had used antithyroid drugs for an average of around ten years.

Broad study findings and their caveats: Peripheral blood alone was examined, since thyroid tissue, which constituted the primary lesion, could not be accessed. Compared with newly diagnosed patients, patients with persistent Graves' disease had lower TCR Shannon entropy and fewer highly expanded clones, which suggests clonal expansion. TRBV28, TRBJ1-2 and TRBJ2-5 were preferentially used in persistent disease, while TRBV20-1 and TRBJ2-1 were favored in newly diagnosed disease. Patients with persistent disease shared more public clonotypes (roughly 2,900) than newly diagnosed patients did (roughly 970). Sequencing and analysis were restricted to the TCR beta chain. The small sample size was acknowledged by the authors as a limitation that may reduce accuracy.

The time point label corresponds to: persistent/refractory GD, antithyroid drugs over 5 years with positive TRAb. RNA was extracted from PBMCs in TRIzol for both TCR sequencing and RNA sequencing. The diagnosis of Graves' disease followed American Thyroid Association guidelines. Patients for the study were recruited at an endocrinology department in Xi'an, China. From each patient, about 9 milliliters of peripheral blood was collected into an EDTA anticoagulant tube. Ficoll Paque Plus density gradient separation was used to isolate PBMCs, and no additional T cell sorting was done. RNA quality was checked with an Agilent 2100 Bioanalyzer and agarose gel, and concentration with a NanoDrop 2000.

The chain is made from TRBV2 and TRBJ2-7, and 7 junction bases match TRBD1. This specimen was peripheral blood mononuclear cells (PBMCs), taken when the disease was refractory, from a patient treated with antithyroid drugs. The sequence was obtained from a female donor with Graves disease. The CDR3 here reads CASSEAGTVSSYEQYF. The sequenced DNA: TGTGCCAGCAGTGAAGCGGGGACAGTAAGCTCCTACGAGCAGTACTTC. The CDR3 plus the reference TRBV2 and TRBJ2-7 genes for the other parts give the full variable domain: EPEVTQTPSHQVTQMGQEVILRCVPISNHLYFYWYRQILGQKVEFLVSFYNNEISEKSEIFDDQFSVERPDGSNFTLKIRSTKLEDSAMYFCASSEAGTVSSYEQYFGPGTRLTVT.